The 32 T cell receptor beta chains listed next were all sequenced from one sample in a study of blood T cell repertoires in COVID-19. The data were produced by immunoSEQ multiplex PCR, yet TCRdb's version contains in-frame clones alone and is incomplete. The data show some 370,000 clones, more than 70% seen once. Input material: peripheral blood. The receptors here all came from a man aged 40-50 years with acute or convalescent COVID-19.

This clone was recorded many times. The chain is built from TRBV7-8 and TRBJ1-1, with unresolved D. The CDR3 runs 14 residues. The germline V gene has CDR1 SGHVS and CDR2 FQNEAQ. V was pared by 3 bases and J by 1 base, with 9 bases between. The CDR3 nucleotides read TGTGCCAGCAGCTTTGATGCCAGGAACACTGAAGCTTTCTTT. This sequence encodes CASSFDARNTEAFF. The entire variable domain, with the rest obtained from reference TRBV7-8 and TRBJ1-1, is as follows: GAGVSQSPRYKVAKRGQDVALRCDPISGHVSLFWYQQALGQGPEFLTYFQNEAQLDKSGLPSDRFFAERPEGSVSTLKIQRTQQEDSAVYLCASSFDARNTEAFFGQGTRLTVV.

V and J are TRBV5-6 and TRBJ2-3, with a tentative D call TRBD2 (5 bases). Germline V gene lookup returns CDR1 SGHDT and CDR2 YYEEEE. Trimming stripped 1 base from V and 0 bases from J, with 9 bases between. The CDR3 totals 15 residues. For the CDR3, the DNA is TGTGCCAGCAGCTTGATCCGGGGTAGCACAGATACGCAGTATTTT. It is translated as CASSLIRGSTDTQYF.

The chain employs TRBV9 and TRBJ1-3; D not certain. There are 18 residues in the CDR3. CDR1 SGDLS and CDR2 YYNGEE come from the germline V gene. V dropped 0 bases and J dropped 1 base, with 17 bases sitting between them. The CDR3: CASSVDSRGDASGNTIYF. In DNA, the CDR3 is TGTGCCAGCAGCGTAGATAGTCGGGGAGACGCTTCTGGAAACACCATATATTTT.

The chain employs TRBV28 and TRBJ1-1; TRBD1 matches at 7 bases. Germline V gives CDR1 MDHEN, CDR2 SYDVKM. The CDR3 spans 14 residues. V trimming: 6 bases; J trimming: 1 base; junction bases outside the gene matches: 5. CDR3 amino acids: CASSSGQKNTEAFF. CDR3 in DNA: TGTGCCAGCAGCTCGGGACAGAAGAACACTGAAGCTTTCTTT.

The chain is built from TRBV7-8 and TRBJ1-5; D gene ambiguous. With 4 bases removed from V and 3 bases from J, the gap between germline ends came to 10 bases. The germline gives CDR1 SGHVS, CDR2 FQNEAQ. This CDR3 spans 14 amino acids. The CDR3 loop reads CASSSIGDNQPQHF. In nucleotides, the CDR3 is TGTGCCAGCAGCTCAATAGGAGACAATCAGCCCCAGCATTTT.

J is TRBJ2-1 and V is TRBV27, with a weak D call TRBD1 (5 bases). The CDR3 covers 13 residues. The V and J ends lost 3 bases and 14 bases respectively, with 17 bases between them. The germline CDR1 and CDR2 sequences are MNHEY and SMNVEV (reference sequence). CDR3 nucleotides: TGTGCCAGCAGTTTCTCTTCGGAGACAGAAAAGTTCTTC. Translating gives CASSFSSETEKFF.

V is TRBV28 and J is TRBJ1-1; D is uncertain. The CDR3 extends over 13 amino acids. Germline CDR1 and CDR2: MDHEN and SYDVKM. Trimming removed 7 bases at V and 7 bases at J, with 16 bases between. CDR3 sequence: CASIPGTSIEAFF. The CDR3 DNA is TGTGCCAGCATCCCAGGTACAAGTATTGAAGCTTTCTTT.

This clone was observed a few times. The chain combines TRBV18 with TRBJ1-3; TRBD1 agrees at 7 bases. The CDR3 extends over 12 amino acids. Germline values: CDR1 KGHSH, CDR2 LQKENI. V dropped 6 bases and J dropped 7; count of bases not matched to a gene: 3. The CDR3 DNA sequence: TGTGCCAGCTCGCCGGGACAGAACACCATATATTTT. The encoded protein is CASSPGQNTIYF.

The chain is built from TRBV2 and TRBJ1-2; D is perhaps TRBD1 (5 bases). Trimming shortened V by 5 bases and J by 8 bases, and 12 bases separated the two germline ends. The germline CDR1 and CDR2 sequences are SNHLY and FYNNEI. The CDR3 is 12 residues long. CDR3 DNA sequence: TGTGCCAGCAGTTGGACCGGGGGGGGCTACACCTTC. Its protein product is CASSWTGGGYTF.

This clone was picked up one time. The genes are TRBV2 and TRBJ2-7; TRBD1 matches at 9 bases. V lost 4 bases and J lost 6; bases outside the gene matches: 10. The CDR3 has 15 amino acids. Germline V gives CDR1 SNHLY, CDR2 FYNNEI. CDR3 nucleotides: TGTGCCAGCAGTGGTCAGGGACAGGGCCTTGGCGAGCAGTACTTC. Protein: CASSGQGQGLGEQYF.

This clone was found once. The V and J genes are TRBV7-3 and TRBJ1-1; D uncertain. The CDR3 spans 15 residues. V lost 3 bases to trimming and J lost 1 base, with 12 bases between them. The V gene's germline CDR1 is SGHTA and CDR2 FQGTGA. CDR3 amino acids: CASSLEGLGNTEAFF. CDR3 DNA sequence: TGTGCCAGCAGCTTGGAGGGTCTCGGGAACACTGAAGCTTTCTTT.

This sequence joins TRBV20-1 and TRBJ1-5; a weak D match, TRBD1 (5 bases). From germline, CDR1 is DFQATT and CDR2 SNEGSKA (reference sequence). Trimming stripped 3 bases from V and 1 base from J, with 10 bases between. This CDR3 contains 14 residues. CDR3 bases: TGCAGTGCTAGTCCCGACAGCAGCAATCAGCCCCAGCATTTT. It specifies CSASPDSSNQPQHF.

The chain uses TRBV7-2 and TRBJ2-7, with 10 bases fitting TRBD1. Germline-derived CDR1 and CDR2 are SGHTA and FQGNSA. With V trimmed by 4 bases and J by 5 bases, 8 bases remained unmatched. The CDR3 sequence is 15 residues long. In DNA, the CDR3 is TGTGCCAGCAGCTCCCGGGGGACAGGGGTCCACGAGCAGTACTTC. Translated, it gives CASSSRGTGVHEQYF.

The CDR3 sequence: CASSAGLGAGELFF. In DNA form, the CDR3 reads TGTGCCAGCAGCGCGGGGCTCGGGGCCGGGGAGCTGTTTTTT. The gene calls are TRBV27 and TRBJ2-2, with TRBD2 as a possible D gene (6 bases). Germline CDR1 MNHEY, CDR2 SMNVEV (reference sequence). The V gene lost 6 bases and the J gene lost 6 bases, with 14 bases spanning the gap. This CDR3 is built from 14 residues.

This clone was seen just once. This chain uses TRBV5-6 with TRBJ2-1; tentative D call: TRBD2 (6 bases). Germline CDR1 reads SGHDT; CDR2 reads YYEEEE. Trimming cost V 0 bases and J 6 bases, with 13 bases left between them. The CDR3 loop spans 15 amino acids. CDR3 sequence reads: CASSLVVAGPNEQFF. CDR3 nucleotides: TGTGCCAGCAGCTTGGTAGTGGCGGGGCCCAATGAGCAGTTCTTC.

The rearrangement links TRBV5-1 to TRBJ2-1, with 12 bases that match TRBD1. The germline gives CDR1 SGHRS, CDR2 YFSETQ. J lost 7 bases, V lost 3 bases, and 5 bases had no gene match. The CDR3 is made up of 15 amino acids. CDR3 protein: CASSSGQGAQNEQFF. The CDR3, as DNA: TGCGCCAGCAGCTCGGGACAGGGGGCGCAAAATGAGCAGTTCTTC. Variable domain in full (rest from reference TRBV5-1 and TRBJ2-1): KAGVTQTPRYLIKTRGQQVTLSCSPISGHRSVSWYQQTPGQGLQFLFEYFSETQRNKGNFPGRFSGRQFSNSRSEMNVSTLELGDSALYLCASSSGQGAQNEQFFGPGTRLTVL.

This clone was counted a single time. The chain is built from TRBV21-1 and TRBJ1-1. TRBV21-1 is a recognized pseudogene. This CDR3 is built from 11 residues. The CDR3 spells CASSKLVEAFF. For the CDR3, the DNA is TGTGCCAGCAGCAAGCTGGTAGAGGCTTTCTTT.

This rearrangement joins TRBV6-1 to TRBJ1-3; D gene uncertain. With 2 bases removed from V and 4 bases from J, the gap between germline ends came to 9 bases. The germline gives CDR1 MNHNS, CDR2 SASEGT. This CDR3 is 14 amino acids long. CDR3 protein: CASSEPSAGNTIYF. The CDR3 DNA sequence: TGTGCCAGCAGTGAACCCAGCGCCGGAAACACCATATATTTT.

V and J are TRBV30 and TRBJ1-4; 8 bases align to TRBD1. The germline CDR1 and CDR2 sequences are GTSNPN and SVGIG (reference sequence). The CDR3 runs to 12 residues. With V trimmed by 4 bases and J by 6 bases, 1 base remained unmatched. CDR3 nucleotides: TGTGCCTGGAACAGGGGGGATGAAAAACTGTTTTTT. Translating it yields CAWNRGDEKLFF.

On this clone itself: A much larger clone sits a single nucleotide away, making a read error possible. The V gene is TRBV11-2, the J gene TRBJ2-1; no clear D. Germline CDR1 reads SGHAT; CDR2 reads FQNNGV. With 2 bases removed from V and 6 bases from J, the gap between germline ends came to 5 bases. The CDR3 totals 12 residues. CDR3 in amino acids: CASSLLANEQFF. CDR3 in DNA: TGTGCCAGCAGCTTATTAGCCAATGAGCAGTTCTTC.

V usage is TRBV7-3 and J usage is TRBJ2-3; TRBD1 matches 11 bases. Germline V gene sequence: CDR1 SGHTA, CDR2 FQGTGA. This CDR3 is 18 amino acids long. With V trimmed by 0 bases and J by 5 bases, 10 bases remained unmatched. The CDR3 here is CASSLTLGTGGLLDTQYF. For the CDR3, the DNA is TGTGCCAGCAGCTTAACGCTGGGGACAGGGGGTCTGTTAGATACGCAGTATTTT.

V usage is TRBV6-1 and J usage is TRBJ2-6; D uncertain. Per germline, CDR1 MNHNS and CDR2 SASEGT. The CDR3 runs 16 residues. The V and J ends lost 3 bases and 0 bases respectively, with 9 bases between them. The CDR3 sequence is CASSDEIASGANVLTF. The CDR3 coding sequence is TGTGCCAGCAGTGACGAGATAGCCTCTGGGGCCAACGTCCTGACTTTC.

The rearrangement uses TRBV6-2 or TRBV6-3 and TRBJ2-3, with D possibly being TRBD1 (5 bases). Trimming pared 2 bases from V and 4 bases from J, leaving 16 bases between. CDR3 size: 16 residues. In germline, CDR1 is MNHEY, CDR2 SVGEGT. Written as DNA, the CDR3 is TGTGCCAGCAGTTACAGGGGCTATTCTGTCGCAGATACGCAGTATTTT. Amino acids: CASSYRGYSVADTQYF.

Remarks on this clone: Other DNA sequences from this sample encode an identical CDR3 as well. The CDR3 is CASSSTYEQYF. CDR3 sequence (DNA): TGTGCCAGCAGCTCAACCTACGAGCAGTACTTC. The rearrangement uses TRBV7-2 and TRBJ2-7; no firm D call. Germline V gives CDR1 SGHTA, CDR2 FQGNSA. The ends were cut back, 4 bases at V and 2 bases at J, with 3 bases in the middle. This CDR3 has 11 amino acids.

J is TRBJ1-3 and V is TRBV28; a possible D gene is TRBD1 (6 bases). CDR1 and CDR2 (germline): MDHEN, SYDVKM. CDR3 length: 16 residues. The V and J ends lost 6 bases and 0 bases respectively, with 15 bases between them. The DNA for the CDR3 is TGTGCCAGCAGCATGACAGGCTTCTCCTCTGGAAACACCATATATTTT. It specifies CASSMTGFSSGNTIYF.

Only a few counts were recorded for this clone. V usage is TRBV4-3 and J usage is TRBJ2-7; 11 bases match TRBD1. The CDR3 covers 16 residues. Losses at the gene ends were 0 bases for V and 4 bases for J; bases not matched to a gene: 5. Germline V CDR1 and CDR2: LGHNA, YSLEER. DNA for the CDR3: TGCGCCAGCAGCCAAGAACCCGGGACAGGGGGGTACGAGCAGTACTTC. Translation: CASSQEPGTGGYEQYF.

This rearrangement joins TRBV10-3 to TRBJ1-2; TRBD1 aligns across 10 bases. V dropped 11 bases and J dropped 7; count of bases not matched to a gene: 7. Germline V gives CDR1 ENHRY, CDR2 SYGVKD. The CDR3 length is 12 residues. The CDR3 nucleotides read TGTGCCGTGACAGGGGGCGTATCTGGCTACACCTTC. Translation gives CAVTGGVSGYTF.

On this clone: Other DNA sequences in this specimen translate into the identical CDR3. The chain links TRBV6-5 to TRBJ2-7; 7 bases match TRBD1. The CDR3 sequence is 14 residues long. V lost 6 bases, J lost 3 bases, and 8 bases stayed unmatched. Germline V gene lookup returns CDR1 MNHEY and CDR2 SVGAGI. In DNA, the CDR3 is TGTGCCAGCAGCCGGGACAGTCGAAACTACGAGCAGTACTTC. It yields the protein CASSRDSRNYEQYF.

The V and J genes are TRBV28 and TRBJ1-2, with 8 bases lining up with TRBD1. Per the germline V gene, CDR1 is MDHEN and CDR2 is SYDVKM. The V segment lost 5 bases and the J segment 2 bases; nucleotides outside the gene matches: 10. The CDR3 has 16 residues. CDR3 nucleotide sequence: TGTGCCAGCAGTCGAAAACCGGGACAGGCGAACTATGGCTACACCTTC. It is translated as CASSRKPGQANYGYTF.

This clone was counted a single time. The chain links TRBV18 to TRBJ2-7, with TRBD1 matching 7 bases. Germline CDR1 and CDR2: KGHSH and LQKENI. V was pared by 2 bases and J by 0 bases, with 1 base of the junction left unmatched. The CDR3 totals 14 residues. Here the CDR3 reads CASSPGQVSYEQYF. For the CDR3, the DNA is TGTGCCAGCTCACCAGGACAGGTCTCCTACGAGCAGTACTTC.

As DNA, the CDR3 is TGTGCCAGCACCATACTTTTGAACACTGAAGCTTTCTTT. Its translation: CASTILLNTEAFF. The chain couples TRBV28 to TRBJ1-1; no clear D. This CDR3 is built from 13 residues. Trimming removed 7 bases at V and 0 bases at J, with 9 bases between. CDR1 and CDR2 from the germline V gene are MDHEN and SYDVKM.

The J gene is TRBJ1-2, the V gene TRBV7-9, with no clear D. This CDR3 comprises 14 residues. Germline V CDR1 and CDR2: SEHNR, FQNEAQ (reference sequence). V was shortened by 5 bases and J by 7 bases, with 17 bases between the two germline ends. The CDR3 here is CASSADRGGVGYTF. CDR3 DNA sequence: TGTGCCAGCAGCGCGGACCGGGGTGGAGTTGGCTACACCTTC.